This TCR beta chain was sequenced during a study of blood T cell repertoires in COVID-19. Study context: Italy, Spain and the United States were the sources of the convalescent and acute COVID-19 samples.

Authors' data handling: From reference gene primer amplification, estimates of nucleated cell counts were derived. Libraries were prepared by immunoSEQ multiplex PCR; TCRdb keeps only in-frame clonotypes and omits some of them. D and trimming were read from the DNA, whereas the V and J calls and clone size are those reported in that table. The profile shows under 250,000 clones, just over 85% of them singletons. The CDR3 runs 15 residues. Germline assignment: CDR1 LNHDA and CDR2 SQIVND (reference sequence). Trimming cost V 6 bases and J 4 bases; bases outside gene matches: 8. This chain uses TRBV19 with TRBJ2-7; 11 bases are a match to TRBD2. Specimen: peripheral blood. This receptor was obtained from a man aged 80 or over with acute or convalescent COVID-19. For the CDR3, the DNA is TGTGCCAGTAGCACCGGGACTAGCGGCCCGTACGAGCAGTACTTC. Translated, it gives CASSTGTSGPYEQYF.